These 24 T cell receptor beta chains came from one sample sequenced in a study of blood T cell repertoires in COVID-19. Produced via immunoSEQ multiplex PCR; TCRdb's table is partial and in-frame only. The repertoire holds about 97,000 clones, with around four fifths as singletons. The sequencing input was peripheral blood. These receptors were collected from a man aged 55 to 69 with active or convalescent COVID-19.

The genes are TRBV4-1 and TRBJ2-7; TRBD1 agrees at 11 bases. Trimming at V came to 4 bases and at J to 3 bases, leaving 2 bases not matched to a gene. The CDR3 consists of 14 residues. CDR1 and CDR2 (germline): MGHRA, YSYEKL. The CDR3 coding sequence is TGCGCCAGCAGCCCGGGACAGGGGGGCTACGAGCAGTACTTC. Amino acid sequence: CASSPGQGGYEQYF.

The chain uses TRBV5-1 and TRBJ2-2; D is possibly TRBD2 (7 bases). V lost 1 base and J lost 1, with 11 bases in between. The germline V gene encodes CDR1 SGHRS and CDR2 YFSETQ. The CDR3 has 16 amino acids. As DNA, the CDR3 is TGCGCCAGCAGCTTGTCGGGGGGCCGGAACACCGGGGAGCTGTTTTTT. As protein: CASSLSGGRNTGELFF.

The chain employs TRBV24-1 and TRBJ2-1; 11 bases match TRBD2. Per the germline V gene, CDR1 is KGHDR and CDR2 is SFDVKD. J gave up 1 base and V 1 base, and 11 bases lay outside the gene matches. The CDR3 consists of 20 residues. CDR3 sequence reads: CATSDFRLAGGPESYNEQFF. The DNA of the CDR3 is TGTGCCACCAGTGATTTTCGATTAGCGGGAGGGCCGGAGTCCTACAATGAGCAGTTCTTC.

This clone was detected only a few times. The rearrangement uses TRBV3-1 (or the pseudogene TRBV3-2) and TRBJ1-6; D is unresolved. This CDR3 has 14 amino acids. V lost 6 bases to trimming and J lost 5 bases, with 11 bases between them. Germline assignment: CDR1 LGHDT and CDR2 YNNKEL (reference sequence). CDR3 nucleotides: TGTGCCAGCAGAGTGGGCAATAATAATTCACCCCTCCACTTT. Protein product: CASRVGNNNSPLHF.

This rearrangement joins TRBV6-5 to TRBJ1-4; D not resolved. The V end was cut by 8 bases, the J end by 8 bases, with 12 bases between. The germline gives CDR1 MNHEY, CDR2 SVGAGI. This CDR3 has 12 amino acids. The DNA of the CDR3 is TGTGCCAGCGGAGGGCTTCACGAAAAACTGTTTTTT. It codes for CASGGLHEKLFF.

This chain joins TRBV5-1 and TRBJ2-5, with 10 nucleotides matching TRBD2. J lost 3 bases, V lost 3 bases, and 5 bases had no gene match. This CDR3 contains 15 residues. Germline-derived CDR1 and CDR2 are SGHRS and YFSETQ. This CDR3 reads CASSWTSGSKETQYF. The CDR3 bases are TGCGCCAGCAGCTGGACTAGCGGTTCAAAAGAGACCCAGTACTTC.

The V and J genes are TRBV9 and TRBJ2-3; 7 bases line up with TRBD2. Per the germline V gene, CDR1 is SGDLS and CDR2 is YYNGEE. The CDR3 sequence is 15 residues long. V shed 0 bases, J shed 2 bases, and the junction held 3 bases outside the gene matches. CDR3 in DNA: TGTGCCAGCAGCGTAGCTAGCGGCTACACAGATACGCAGTATTTT. Amino acids: CASSVASGYTDTQYF.

V is TRBV27 and J is TRBJ2-2; a possible D gene is TRBD2 (6 bases). V was trimmed by 7 bases and J by 1 base, leaving 16 bases between them. Per the germline V gene, CDR1 is MNHEY and CDR2 is SMNVEV (reference sequence). There are 16 residues in the CDR3. The CDR3 DNA is TGTGCCAGCACCTTCTATTCAGCGGGGAACACCGGGGAGCTGTTTTTT. This translates into CASTFYSAGNTGELFF.

The chain is built from TRBV19 and TRBJ2-6, with 7 bases that match TRBD2. Per germline, CDR1 LNHDA and CDR2 SQIVND (reference sequence). V shed 8 bases and J 0 bases; nucleotides not matched to a gene: 10. This CDR3 comprises 17 residues. The CDR3, as DNA: TGTGCCAGTCGATGGACTAGACAAACCTCTGGGGCCAACGTCCTGACTTTC. As protein: CASRWTRQTSGANVLTF.

V gene TRBV28 combines with J gene TRBJ1-5; 7 bases match TRBD1. Germline-derived CDR1 and CDR2 are MDHEN and SYDVKM. Trimming cost V 8 bases and J 6 bases; bases outside gene matches: 10. This CDR3 region has 14 residues. The CDR3 DNA reads as TGTGCCAGCTATACAGGGGATTGGAGTCAGCCCCAGCATTTT. Its translation is CASYTGDWSQPQHF.

V is TRBV7-7 and J is TRBJ2-5, with TRBD1 as a possible D gene (8 bases). CDR1 SSHAT and CDR2 FNYEAQ come from the germline V gene (reference sequence). Trimming cost V 10 bases and J 5 bases, with 29 bases left between them. The CDR3 consists of 17 residues. The CDR3 nucleotides are TGTGCCACTTCTTTGGGGAGGGGGACAGGCGTTTTGGAGACCCAGTACTTC. Amino acid sequence: CATSLGRGTGVLETQYF.

The chain employs TRBV7-2 and TRBJ2-2, with 7 positions matching TRBD1. This CDR3 region has 15 residues. Trimming took 1 base from V and 6 from J; bases not matched to a gene: 5. CDR1 and CDR2 from the germline V gene are SGHTA and FQGNSA. CDR3 sequence reads: CASSLGQGRAGELFF. In DNA, the CDR3 is TGTGCCAGCAGCTTAGGACAGGGAAGGGCCGGGGAGCTGTTTTTT.

This clone came up once. The J gene is TRBJ1-1, the V gene TRBV24-1; tentatively, D is TRBD1 (5 bases). The CDR3 consists of 15 residues. Germline V gives CDR1 KGHDR, CDR2 SFDVKD. V was trimmed by 1 base and J by 1 base, leaving 9 bases between them. CDR3 region: CATSDFMGPNTEAFF. The CDR3 DNA follows: TGTGCCACCAGTGATTTCATGGGGCCGAACACTGAAGCTTTCTTT.

The rearrangement links TRBV29-1 to TRBJ1-1; D is uncertain. The germline V gene has CDR1 SQVTM and CDR2 ANQGSEA. V lost 4 bases and J 1 base, leaving 7 bases between the germline ends. This CDR3 comprises 12 residues. As DNA, the CDR3 is TGCAGCGTTGTGCGGTCGAACACTGAAGCTTTCTTT. It is translated as CSVVRSNTEAFF.

The rearrangement uses TRBV30 and TRBJ2-7; maybe TRBD1 (6 bases). From germline, CDR1 is GTSNPN and CDR2 SVGIG (reference sequence). This CDR3 has 14 residues. V lost 2 bases and J lost 2, with 13 bases in between. CDR3 region: CAWSPRQDAYEQYF. CDR3 bases: TGTGCCTGGAGTCCCCGACAGGACGCCTACGAGCAGTACTTC.

The V gene is TRBV21-1, the J gene TRBJ1-4; TRBD1 is the table's D call, not checked against the DNA. TRBV21-1 is a listed pseudogene. This CDR3 is 15 amino acids long. The DNA for the CDR3 is TGTGCCAGCAGCGCTTCCGGGCAGGGAAGGGAAAAACTGTTTTTT. Amino acids: CASSASGQGREKLFF.

The chain joins TRBV2 to TRBJ1-4, with unresolved D. Per germline, CDR1 SNHLY and CDR2 FYNNEI. CDR3 length: 15 amino acids. V shed 3 bases and J shed 5 bases, with 13 bases lying between them. CDR3 loop: CASSESGLFNEKLFF. CDR3 in DNA: TGTGCCAGCAGTGAGTCCGGACTGTTCAATGAAAAACTGTTTTTT.

The V gene is TRBV6-1, the J gene TRBJ2-1, with TRBD2 identical over 9 bases. The CDR3 has 15 residues. After removal of 2 bases from V and 8 bases from J, the junction contained 7 bases not matched to a gene. Germline V gene lookup returns CDR1 MNHNS and CDR2 SASEGT. The CDR3 loop reads CASSERAGGLDEQFF. The CDR3 DNA reads TGTGCCAGCAGTGAAAGGGCGGGAGGGCTAGATGAGCAGTTCTTC.

V gene TRBV4-1 combines with J gene TRBJ2-5; 12 bases align to TRBD1. V lost 2 bases, J lost 5 bases, and 6 bases stayed unmatched. In germline, CDR1 is MGHRA, CDR2 YSYEKL. The CDR3 is made up of 16 amino acids. In DNA, the CDR3 is TGCGCCAGCAGCCAATTCGGGACAGGGGGCGCGGAGACCCAGTACTTC. This translates into CASSQFGTGGAETQYF.

V gene TRBV9 combines with J gene TRBJ2-5, with D perhaps TRBD2 (5 bases). V lost 7 bases, J lost 0 bases, and 16 bases lay in between. The CDR3 extends over 15 amino acids. Looked up from germline, CDR1 is SGDLS and CDR2 is YYNGEE. CDR3 sequence reads: CASAKGRADQETQYF. The CDR3 region has the DNA TGTGCCAGCGCCAAAGGGAGAGCGGACCAAGAGACCCAGTACTTC.

J is TRBJ1-2 and V is TRBV9, with 7 bases aligning to TRBD1. V lost 4 bases and J lost 0; bases outside the gene matches: 6. CDR1 and CDR2 (germline): SGDLS, YYNGEE. The length of the CDR3 is 15 residues. In nucleotides, the CDR3 is TGTGCCAGCAGCTTATGGGACAGTCCTAACTATGGCTACACCTTC. This gives the protein CASSLWDSPNYGYTF.

The V and J genes are TRBV30 and TRBJ1-5, with D tentatively TRBD1 (6 bases). Trimming removed 0 bases from V and 6 bases from J, with 12 bases in between. This CDR3 contains 14 residues. The germline V gene encodes CDR1 GTSNPN and CDR2 SVGIG (reference sequence). The CDR3 region is CAWSVPGGLQPQHF. Written as DNA, the CDR3 is TGTGCCTGGAGTGTCCCCGGGGGGCTTCAGCCCCAGCATTTT. The full variable domain, in which reference TRBV30 and TRBJ1-5 provide the parts outside the CDR3, is SQTIHQWPATLVQPVGSPLSLECTVEGTSNPNLYWYRQAAGRGLQLLFYSVGIGQISSEVPQNLSASRPQDRQFILSSKKLLLSDSGFYLCAWSVPGGLQPQHFGDGTRLSIL.

The chain uses TRBV5-1 and TRBJ1-4; 11 bases line up with TRBD1. Per germline, CDR1 SGHRS and CDR2 YFSETQ. The CDR3 is 14 residues long. The V gene end was trimmed by 5 bases and the J gene end by 7 bases; junction bases not matched to a gene: 4. The CDR3 region has the DNA TGCGCCAGCAGGGCCGGGACAGGGGGTGAAAAACTGTTTTTT. Protein sequence: CASRAGTGGEKLFF.

V gene TRBV28 combines with J gene TRBJ2-6; maybe TRBD2 (5 bases). There are 15 residues in the CDR3. Trimming took 3 bases from V and 0 from J, leaving 6 bases between them. The V gene's germline CDR1 is MDHEN and CDR2 SYDVKM. CDR3 sequence reads: CASSLGDSGANVLTF. The CDR3 DNA sequence: TGTGCCAGCAGTTTGGGAGACTCTGGGGCCAACGTCCTGACTTTC.